This TCR beta chain stems from a study of shared clonotypes between healthy human individuals. Across the whole study: A donor's plate count was three for CD4 naive and three for CD4 memory; CD8 naive had two and CD8 memory one.

Sorted-subset replicate PCR reactions were performed with approximately 0.2 ug DNA, corresponding to tens of thousands of T cell genomes. Original handling: ImmunoSEQ gave junction-only sequences without quality scores, so filtering differed. Clones were read by immunoSEQ multiplex PCR, and TCRdb kept only the in-frame ones, dropping some. V and J calls and clone size come straight from that table; D and trimming were deduced from the DNA. Among around 2,000,000 clones listed, 85% to 95% were seen once. V was cut by 7 bases and J by 0 bases, with 16 bases left in between. There are 15 residues in the CDR3. Germline CDR1 reads MDHEN; CDR2 reads SYDVKM. CD45RO negativity and positive selection for CCR7 defined naive CD8 cells, a population that excluded terminally differentiated effector memory CD45RA+ cells. All the donors were Caucasian adults who lived in Nashville, Tennessee.

The chain joins TRBV28 to TRBJ2-7; possibly TRBD2 for D (6 bases). Sequenced: naive CD8+ T cells from PBMCs. This sequence originates from a young man in good health. Some clones in this sample may be carry-over from other donors' samples. Written as DNA, the CDR3 is TGTGCCAGCACCGGCCCGGCGGGGCTCTCCTACGAGCAGTACTTC. This encodes CASTGPAGLSYEQYF.